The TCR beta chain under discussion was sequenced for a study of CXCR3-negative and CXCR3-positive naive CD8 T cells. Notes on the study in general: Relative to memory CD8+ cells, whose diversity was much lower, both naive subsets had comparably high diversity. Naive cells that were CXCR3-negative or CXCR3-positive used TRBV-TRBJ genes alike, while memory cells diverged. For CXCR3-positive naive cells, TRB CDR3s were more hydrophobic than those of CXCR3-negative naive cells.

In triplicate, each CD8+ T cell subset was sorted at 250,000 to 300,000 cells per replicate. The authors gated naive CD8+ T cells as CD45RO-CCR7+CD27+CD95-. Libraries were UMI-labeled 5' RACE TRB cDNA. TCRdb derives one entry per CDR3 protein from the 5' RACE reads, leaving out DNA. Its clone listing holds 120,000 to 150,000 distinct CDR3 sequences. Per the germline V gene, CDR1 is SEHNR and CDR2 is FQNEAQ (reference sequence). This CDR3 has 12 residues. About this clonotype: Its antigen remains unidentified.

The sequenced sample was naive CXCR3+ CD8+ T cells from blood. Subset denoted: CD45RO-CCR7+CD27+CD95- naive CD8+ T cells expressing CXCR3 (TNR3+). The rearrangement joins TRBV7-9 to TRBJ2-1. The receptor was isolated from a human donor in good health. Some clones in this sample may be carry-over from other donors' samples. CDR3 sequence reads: CASSLLPNEQFF.